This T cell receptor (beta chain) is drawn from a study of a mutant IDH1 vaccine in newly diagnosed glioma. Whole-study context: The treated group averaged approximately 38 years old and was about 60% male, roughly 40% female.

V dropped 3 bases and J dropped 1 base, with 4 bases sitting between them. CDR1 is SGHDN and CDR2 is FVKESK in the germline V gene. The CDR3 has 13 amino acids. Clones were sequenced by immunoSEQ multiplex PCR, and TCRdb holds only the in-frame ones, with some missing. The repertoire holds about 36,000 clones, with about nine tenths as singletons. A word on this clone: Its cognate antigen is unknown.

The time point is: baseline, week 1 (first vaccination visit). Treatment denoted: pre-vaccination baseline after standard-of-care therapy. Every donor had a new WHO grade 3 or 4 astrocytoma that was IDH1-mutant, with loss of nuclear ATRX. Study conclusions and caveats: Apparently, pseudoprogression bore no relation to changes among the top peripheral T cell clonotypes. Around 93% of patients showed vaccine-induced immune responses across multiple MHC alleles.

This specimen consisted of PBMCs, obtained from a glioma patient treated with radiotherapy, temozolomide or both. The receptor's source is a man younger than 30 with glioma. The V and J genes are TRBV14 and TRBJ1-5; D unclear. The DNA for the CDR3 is TGTGCCAGCAGCCAGGCCAGCAATCAGCCCCAGCATTTT. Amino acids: CASSQASNQPQHF.